These 29 T cell receptor beta chains share one sample of origin, sequenced in a study of shared clonotypes between healthy human individuals. Sequencing used immunoSEQ multiplex PCR; TCRdb keeps in-frame clones, though not all of them. The data contain millions of clones, about 95% of them singletons. Naive CD8 populations comprised CD45RO-negative cells positively selected for CCR7, excluding terminally differentiated effector memory CD45RA+ cells. Material for sequencing was naive CD8+ T cells sorted from blood. These receptor sequences come from a young man in good health.

This clone appeared a single time. The J gene is TRBJ2-7, the V gene TRBV11-3, with D possibly called TRBD1 or TRBD2 (5 bases each). The ends were cut back, 1 base at V and 3 bases at J, with 22 bases in the middle. There are 18 residues in the CDR3. Germline values: CDR1 SGHNT, CDR2 YENEEA. The CDR3 reads CASSLVPTTGQVNYEQYF. Here the CDR3 DNA reads TGTGCCAGCAGCTTAGTACCCACGACGGGGCAGGTTAACTACGAGCAGTACTTC.

The chain combines TRBV7-9 with TRBJ1-1; D might be TRBD1 (6 bases). The V gene lost 2 bases and the J gene lost 3 bases, with 19 bases spanning the gap. Germline V gives CDR1 SEHNR, CDR2 FQNEAQ (reference sequence). The length of the CDR3 is 17 residues. Here the CDR3 reads CASSLSTGIFQYTEAFF. The CDR3 DNA sequence: TGTGCCAGCAGCTTATCAACAGGGATCTTCCAATACACTGAAGCTTTCTTT.

The chain couples TRBV27 to TRBJ2-7, with TRBD1 matching 10 bases. The trim removed 5 bases at V and 4 bases at J, leaving 8 bases unmatched. This CDR3 has 15 amino acids. Germline V gene data show CDR1 as MNHEY and CDR2 as SMNVEV (reference sequence). The CDR3 DNA sequence: TGTGCCAGCAGTATGACAGGGGGCATAAGGTACGAGCAGTACTTC. Its translation: CASSMTGGIRYEQYF.

The chain carries TRBV28 and TRBJ1-2, with TRBD1 matching over 9 bases. Germline CDR1 reads MDHEN; CDR2 reads SYDVKM. CDR3 length: 14 residues. The J segment lost 5 bases and the V segment lost 5 bases, leaving 6 bases of the junction unmatched. CDR3 DNA sequence: TGTGCCAGCAGTGGGGACAGGGAGTGGTATGGCTACACCTTC. Protein product: CASSGDREWYGYTF.

About this clone itself: Distinct nucleotide sequences in the sample also encode this CDR3. V gene TRBV9 combines with J gene TRBJ1-5; tentative D call: TRBD1 (6 bases). The germline V gene encodes CDR1 SGDLS and CDR2 YYNGEE. The CDR3 consists of 15 residues. V lost 3 bases and J 0 bases, leaving 10 bases between the germline ends. CDR3 sequence (DNA): TGTGCCAGCAGCGAGACAGGCGGTAGCAATCAGCCCCAGCATTTT. Translating gives CASSETGGSNQPQHF.

This rearrangement joins TRBV4-3 to TRBJ2-7, with 8 bases fitting TRBD1. The junction had 7 bases not matched to a gene; V was cut back by 2 bases and J by 4 bases. The CDR3 runs to 15 residues. Germline assignment: CDR1 LGHNA and CDR2 YSLEER. CDR3 amino acids: CASSQQGALIYEQYF. The CDR3 nucleotides are TGCGCCAGCAGCCAACAGGGGGCTTTAATATACGAGCAGTACTTC.

V and J are TRBV5-6 and TRBJ2-5; 9 bases fit TRBD2. The length of the CDR3 is 15 residues. From germline, CDR1 is SGHDT and CDR2 YYEEEE. V lost 0 bases to trimming and J lost 4 bases; unmatched junction nucleotides: 4. The CDR3 DNA is TGTGCCAGCAGCTTGGTAGCGGGAGATTTAGAGACCCAGTACTTC. It yields the protein CASSLVAGDLETQYF.

V usage is TRBV13 and J usage is TRBJ2-1; tentative D call: TRBD1 (5 bases). CDR1 and CDR2 from the germline V gene are PRHDT and FYEKMQ (reference sequence). CDR3 size: 14 residues. V was pared by 1 base and J by 6 bases, with 10 bases between. The CDR3 region is CASSLELQVNEQFF. In nucleotides, the CDR3 is TGTGCCAGCAGCTTAGAACTACAGGTCAATGAGCAGTTCTTC.

The rearrangement links TRBV6-6 to TRBJ1-6; D may be TRBD1 (5 bases). There are 15 residues in the CDR3. Germline V CDR1 and CDR2: MNHNY, SVGAGI (reference sequence). V was trimmed by 6 bases and J by 7 bases, leaving 16 bases between them. The CDR3 protein is CASSYDRGPNSPLHF. Written as DNA, the CDR3 is TGTGCCAGCAGCTACGACAGAGGCCCCAATTCACCCCTCCACTTT.

The DNA of the CDR3 is TGTGCCAGCAGCTCTGGGACAGGCCTTTGGTCCTACGAGCAGTACTTC. Amino acid sequence: CASSSGTGLWSYEQYF. V is TRBV5-4 and J is TRBJ2-7, with TRBD1 matching 8 bases. Trimming at V came to 3 bases and at J to 1 base, leaving 9 bases not matched to a gene. The CDR3 consists of 16 residues. Germline-derived CDR1 and CDR2 are SGHNT and YYREEE (reference sequence).

The J gene is TRBJ2-7, the V gene TRBV5-6, with unresolved D. The CDR3 loop spans 13 amino acids. V was pared by 6 bases and J by 4 bases, with 14 bases between. CDR1 and CDR2 (germline): SGHDT, YYEEEE. The CDR3 DNA reads as TGTGCCAGCACTGATGACCGGGTATACGAGCAGTACTTC. Translation gives CASTDDRVYEQYF.

The table lists this clone with a count of one. The chain links TRBV4-3 to TRBJ2-7, with D tentatively TRBD1 (6 bases). Trimming shortened V by 0 bases and J by 2 bases, and 14 bases separated the two germline ends. The CDR3 is 16 residues long. CDR1 LGHNA and CDR2 YSLEER come from the germline V gene. CDR3 protein: CASSQDGAGATYEQYF. The CDR3 DNA sequence: TGCGCCAGCAGCCAAGATGGGGCAGGGGCGACCTACGAGCAGTACTTC.

The J gene is TRBJ2-1, the V gene TRBV27; weak D call: TRBD2 (6 bases). The V and J ends lost 5 bases and 3 bases respectively, with 14 bases between them. This CDR3 is 15 amino acids long. Germline CDR1 is MNHEY and CDR2 is SMNVEV (reference sequence). CDR3 sequence (DNA): TGTGCCAGCAGTCCGAATAGGGACTTCTACAATGAGCAGTTCTTC. Encoded protein: CASSPNRDFYNEQFF.

The V and J genes are TRBV13 and TRBJ2-7, with D possibly called TRBD1 or TRBD2 (6 bases each). Germline V gene sequence: CDR1 PRHDT, CDR2 FYEKMQ (reference sequence). V was pared by 2 bases and J by 1 base, with 12 bases between. This CDR3 has 15 residues. The CDR3 coding sequence is TGTGCCAGCAGCTTACTCGGGGGCGATTCCTACGAGCAGTACTTC. Translated, it gives CASSLLGGDSYEQYF. Full variable domain (outside the CDR3, taken from reference TRBV13 and TRBJ2-7): AAGVIQSPRHLIKEKRETATLKCYPIPRHDTVYWYQQGPGQDPQFLISFYEKMQSDKGSIPDRFSAQQFSDYHSELNMSSLELGDSALYFCASSLLGGDSYEQYFGPGTRLTVT.

V and J are TRBV29-1 and TRBJ2-5; 8 bases match TRBD2. With 3 bases clipped from V and 3 bases from J, the junction kept 6 bases outside the gene matches. The CDR3 sequence is 14 residues long. Germline CDR1 reads SQVTM; CDR2 reads ANQGSEA. CDR3 bases: TGCAGCGTTGACGCGGGAGGACTAGAAGAGACCCAGTACTTC. It yields the protein CSVDAGGLEETQYF. The full variable domain, completed using reference TRBV29-1 and TRBJ2-5, is SAVISQKPSRDICQRGTSLTIQCQVDSQVTMMFWYRQQPGQSLTLIATANQGSEATYESGFVIDKFPISRPNLTFSTLTVSNMSPEDSSIYLCSVDAGGLEETQYFGPGTRLLVL.

The V gene is TRBV7-9, the J gene TRBJ2-1, with D perhaps matching TRBD1 (5 bases). V was cut by 5 bases and J by 0 bases, with 14 bases left in between. Per germline, CDR1 SEHNR and CDR2 FQNEAQ (reference sequence). CDR3 length: 16 amino acids. CDR3 bases: TGTGCCAGCAGCGCCCGACAGCCTAGCTCCTACAATGAGCAGTTCTTC. Translated: CASSARQPSSYNEQFF.

The genes are TRBV28 and TRBJ2-2, with 10 positions matching TRBD1. Trimming cost V 3 bases and J 4 bases; bases outside gene matches: 5. Germline-derived CDR1 and CDR2 are MDHEN and SYDVKM. This CDR3 is 16 amino acids long. In DNA form, the CDR3 reads TGTGCCAGCAGTTTTGGGACAGGGGTGACCACCGGGGAGCTGTTTTTT. Its protein product is CASSFGTGVTTGELFF.

This clone has only one observation. This rearrangement joins TRBV6-6 to TRBJ2-1; 7 bases match TRBD1. This CDR3 is 15 amino acids long. The ends lost 2 bases at V and 2 bases at J; junction bases unmatched: 3. From germline, CDR1 is MNHNY and CDR2 SVGAGI (reference sequence). CDR3 amino acids: CASSYEGAAYNEQFF. CDR3 in DNA: TGTGCCAGCAGTTACGAGGGGGCGGCCTACAATGAGCAGTTCTTC.

CDR3 sequence (DNA): TGTGCCAGCAGCGTAGGCGATAGCGGGGTCTACGAGCAGTACTTC. Translating gives CASSVGDSGVYEQYF. The chain links TRBV9 to TRBJ2-7; 8 positions match TRBD2. V lost 0 bases, J lost 3 bases, and 5 bases stayed unmatched. The germline CDR1 and CDR2 sequences are SGDLS and YYNGEE. This CDR3 comprises 15 residues.

The chain has TRBV28 and TRBJ2-2; 11 bases agree with TRBD1. The germline V gene has CDR1 MDHEN and CDR2 SYDVKM. The CDR3 is 16 amino acids. J gave up 4 bases and V 5 bases, and 6 bases lay outside the gene matches. The CDR3 DNA follows: TGTGCCAGCAGTATCGGGACAGGGGGTGGCACCGGGGAGCTGTTTTTT. This gives the protein CASSIGTGGGTGELFF.

J is TRBJ2-7 and V is TRBV7-9, with a tentative D call TRBD1 (5 bases). CDR3 length: 15 amino acids. The germline CDR1 and CDR2 sequences are SEHNR and FQNEAQ (reference sequence). V lost 1 base to trimming and J lost 0 bases, with 10 bases between them. For the CDR3, the DNA is TGTGCCAGCAGCTTAGGTGGGGCAGACTCCTACGAGCAGTACTTC. Its protein is CASSLGGADSYEQYF.

The gene calls are TRBV5-1 and TRBJ1-6; perhaps TRBD1 as D (5 bases). V lost 4 bases, J lost 8 bases, and 10 bases lay in between. There are 13 residues in the CDR3. The germline CDR1 and CDR2 sequences are SGHRS and YFSETQ. This CDR3 is CASSPGPDSPLHF. In DNA, the CDR3 is TGCGCCAGCAGCCCGGGACCCGATTCACCCCTCCACTTT.

This clone was picked up a small number of times. This rearrangement joins TRBV29-1 to TRBJ1-2; D remains ambiguous. CDR3 length: 11 residues. Germline loops: CDR1 SQVTM, CDR2 ANQGSEA. Trimming took off 6 bases at V and 8 bases at J, with 13 bases between the two ends. For the CDR3, the DNA is TGCAGCGTATTCGAAGGGCTGGGCTACACCTTC. This translates into CSVFEGLGYTF.

CDR3 amino acids: CASRSGGSPLHF. In DNA form, the CDR3 reads TGTGCCAGCAGATCGGGAGGTTCACCCCTCCACTTT. The chain recombines TRBV27 with TRBJ1-6, with D uncertain. The ends were cut back, 6 bases at V and 9 bases at J, with 9 bases in the middle. CDR1 MNHEY and CDR2 SMNVEV come from the germline V gene (reference sequence). CDR3 length: 12 amino acids.

This clone was seen just once. The rearrangement joins TRBV6-5 to TRBJ1-1; possible D gene TRBD1, 6 bases. CDR1 is MNHEY and CDR2 is SVGAGI in the germline V gene. Trimming cost V 6 bases and J 2 bases, with 13 bases left between them. The CDR3 contains 14 residues. The CDR3 coding sequence is TGTGCCAGCAGACCCGGGACATCAAACACTGAAGCTTTCTTT. Protein: CASRPGTSNTEAFF.

This sequence joins TRBV6-6 and TRBJ2-1; D perhaps matches TRBD2 (5 bases). V was shortened by 7 bases and J by 5 bases, with 15 bases between the two germline ends. The V gene's germline CDR1 is MNHNY and CDR2 SVGAGI (reference sequence). This CDR3 has 14 residues. The CDR3, as DNA: TGTGCCAGCAAAAAAGAGGGAAACAACAATGAGCAGTTCTTC. This sequence encodes CASKKEGNNNEQFF.

This clone turned up a few times. The rearrangement links TRBV7-9 to TRBJ1-6, with D uncertain. The CDR3 consists of 16 residues. V lost 2 bases and J 10 bases, leaving 18 bases between the germline ends. Germline CDR1 and CDR2: SEHNR and FQNEAQ (reference sequence). This CDR3 is CASSLLRAGPDSPLHF. CDR3 nucleotides: TGTGCCAGCAGCTTACTAAGAGCCGGGCCCGACTCACCCCTCCACTTT.

The chain combines TRBV7-9 with TRBJ2-7; D call uncertain. The CDR3 runs to 12 residues. Per the germline V gene, CDR1 is SEHNR and CDR2 is FQNEAQ (reference sequence). The CDR3 bases are TGTGCATCGGGCGGATACTCCTACGAGCAGTACTTC. Translating gives CASGGYSYEQYF.

The V call is TRBV7-3, the J call TRBJ2-7, with 10 bases aligning to TRBD1. The CDR3 consists of 13 residues. V shed 5 bases and J 4 bases; nucleotides not matched to a gene: 2. CDR1 is SGHTA and CDR2 is FQGTGA in the germline V gene. The CDR3 protein is CASSTDRGYEQYF. In DNA form, the CDR3 reads TGTGCCAGCAGCACGGACAGGGGGTACGAGCAGTACTTC.